This is a list of T cell receptor beta chains from one sample in a study of cytomegalovirus exposure and HLA in healthy donors. TCRdb's table, derived via immunoSEQ multiplex PCR, lists solely in-frame clones and lacks some. Counted here are around 200,000 clones, 60% to 80% occurring once; the ten biggest clones make up 2.5% to 3.5%. The sample was PBMCs. These receptors all stem from a man in his forties in good health and CMV-seronegative. Each CDR3 is given with its conserved first and last residue.

j_gene | v_gene | len | CDR3aa
TRBJ2-3 | TRBV6-1 | 18 | CASSVLTGASGAGDTQYF
TRBJ1-2 | TRBV28 | 13 | CAAQTGKEHGYTF
TRBJ2-5 | TRBV4-1 | 17 | CASSPGLAGGWLETQYF
TRBJ1-5 | TRBV7-2 | 15 | CASSPRTGVDQPQHF
- | TRBV5-6 | 15 | CASSLGWGGRAEQYF
TRBJ1-2 | TRBV7-8 | 14 | CASSWTQGNYGYTF
TRBJ1-1 | TRBV7-9 | 14 | CASSIRDRNTEAFF
TRBJ1-2 | TRBV7-3 | 13 | CASSLKSDYGYTF
TRBJ2-2 | TRBV2 | 15 | CASSGTSGFTGELFF
TRBJ2-5 | TRBV19 | 15 | CASSLRRAGGETQYF
TRBJ2-5 | TRBV5-6 | 13 | CASSFYPPETQYF
TRBJ1-4 | TRBV28 | 17 | CASLPFNQGVTNEKLFF
TRBJ2-5 | TRBV5-4 | 14 | CASSSGTLQETQYF
TRBJ1-1 | TRBV7-9 | 16 | CSSSLREGAGYTEAFF
TRBJ2-7 | TRBV10-1 | 17 | CASSEDRETQEGYEQYF
TRBJ2-1 | TRBV29-1 | 16 | CSVESDRASGRREQFF
TRBJ2-7 | TRBV6-5 | 14 | CASSYSQGSGEQYF